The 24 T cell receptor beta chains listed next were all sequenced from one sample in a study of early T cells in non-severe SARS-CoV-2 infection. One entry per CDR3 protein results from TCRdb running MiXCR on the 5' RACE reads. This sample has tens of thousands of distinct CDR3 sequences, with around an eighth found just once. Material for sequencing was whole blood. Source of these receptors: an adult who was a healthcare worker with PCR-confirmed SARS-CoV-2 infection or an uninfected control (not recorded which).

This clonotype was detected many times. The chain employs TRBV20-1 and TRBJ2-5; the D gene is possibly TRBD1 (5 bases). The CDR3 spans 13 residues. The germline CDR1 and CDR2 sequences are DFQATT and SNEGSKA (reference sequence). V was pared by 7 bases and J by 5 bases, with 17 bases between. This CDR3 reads CSVSRRQPETQYF. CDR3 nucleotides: TGCAGTGTTTCCCGGCGACAGCCCGAGACCCAGTACTTC.

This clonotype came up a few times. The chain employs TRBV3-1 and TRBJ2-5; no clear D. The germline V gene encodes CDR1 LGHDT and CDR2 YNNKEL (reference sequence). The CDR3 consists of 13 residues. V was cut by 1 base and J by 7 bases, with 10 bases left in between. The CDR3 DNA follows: TGTGCCAGCAGCCAAGCGGTAAGAGGGACCCAGTACTTC. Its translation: CASSQAVRGTQYF.

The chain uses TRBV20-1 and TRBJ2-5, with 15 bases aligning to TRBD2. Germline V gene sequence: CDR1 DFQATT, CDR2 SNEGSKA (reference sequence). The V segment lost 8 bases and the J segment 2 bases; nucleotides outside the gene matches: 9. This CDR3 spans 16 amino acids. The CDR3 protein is CSPMSGTSGRQETQYF. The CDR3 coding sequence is TGCAGTCCTATGAGTGGGACTAGCGGGAGGCAAGAGACCCAGTACTTC.

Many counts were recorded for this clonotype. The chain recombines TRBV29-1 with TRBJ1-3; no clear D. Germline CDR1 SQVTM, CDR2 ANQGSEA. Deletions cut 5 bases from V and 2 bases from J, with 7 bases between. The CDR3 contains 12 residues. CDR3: CSVWTAGNTIYF. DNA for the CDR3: TGCAGCGTTTGGACCGCTGGAAACACCATATATTTT.

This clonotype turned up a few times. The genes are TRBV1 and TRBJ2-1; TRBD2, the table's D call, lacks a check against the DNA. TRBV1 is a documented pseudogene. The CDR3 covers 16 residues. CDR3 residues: CTSSHRTSGTDNEQFF. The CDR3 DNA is TGCACCAGCAGCCATCGGACTAGCGGGACAGACAATGAGCAGTTCTTC.

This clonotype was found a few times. This CDR3 reads CASSLLGGRRGDTQYF. The CDR3 DNA reads as TGTGCCAGCAGTTTACTGGGAGGGCGGAGGGGGGATACGCAGTATTTT. The J gene is TRBJ2-3, the V gene TRBV12-3 or TRBV12-4, with D possibly being TRBD2 (7 bases). Trimming removed 2 bases at V and 6 bases at J, with 18 bases between. The CDR3 length is 16 residues.

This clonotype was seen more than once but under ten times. The CDR3 DNA is TGCAGCGTTGAACAGGGGGACTATGGCTACACCTTC. The encoded protein is CSVEQGDYGYTF. The rearrangement links TRBV29-1 to TRBJ1-2; 7 bases match TRBD1. The CDR3 runs to 12 residues. With V trimmed by 2 bases and J by 3 bases, 0 bases remained unmatched. The germline V gene encodes CDR1 SQVTM and CDR2 ANQGSEA.

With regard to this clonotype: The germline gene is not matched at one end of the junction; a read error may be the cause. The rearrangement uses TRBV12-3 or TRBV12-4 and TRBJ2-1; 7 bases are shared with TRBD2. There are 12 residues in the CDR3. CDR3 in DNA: TGTGCCAGCAGTAGGGACTACCATGAGCAGTTCTTC. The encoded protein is CASSRDYHEQFF.

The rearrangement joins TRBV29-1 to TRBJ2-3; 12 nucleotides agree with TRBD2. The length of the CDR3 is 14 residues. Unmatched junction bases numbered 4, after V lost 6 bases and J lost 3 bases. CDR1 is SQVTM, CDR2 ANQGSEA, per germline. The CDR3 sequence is CSVASGRVTDTQYF. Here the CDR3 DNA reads TGCAGCGTCGCTAGCGGGAGGGTAACAGATACGCAGTATTTT.

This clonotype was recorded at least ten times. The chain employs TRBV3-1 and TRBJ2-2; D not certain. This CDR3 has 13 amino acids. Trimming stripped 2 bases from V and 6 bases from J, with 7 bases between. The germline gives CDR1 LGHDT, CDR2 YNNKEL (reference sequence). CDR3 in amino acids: CASSQRGAGELFF. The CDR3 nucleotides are TGTGCCAGCAGCCAACGAGGCGCCGGGGAGCTGTTTTTT.

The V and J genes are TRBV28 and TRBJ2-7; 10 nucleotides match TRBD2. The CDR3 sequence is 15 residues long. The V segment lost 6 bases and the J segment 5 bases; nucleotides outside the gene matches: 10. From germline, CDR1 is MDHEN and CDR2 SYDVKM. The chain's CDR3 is CASRSTLAGAHEQYF. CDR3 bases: TGTGCCAGCAGGTCCACGCTAGCGGGAGCCCACGAGCAGTACTTC.

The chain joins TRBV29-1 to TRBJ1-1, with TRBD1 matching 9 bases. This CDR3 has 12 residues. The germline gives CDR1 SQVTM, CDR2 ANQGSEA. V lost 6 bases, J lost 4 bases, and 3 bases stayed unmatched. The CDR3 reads CSVKTGGTEAFF. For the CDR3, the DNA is TGCAGCGTCAAGACAGGGGGCACTGAAGCTTTCTTT.

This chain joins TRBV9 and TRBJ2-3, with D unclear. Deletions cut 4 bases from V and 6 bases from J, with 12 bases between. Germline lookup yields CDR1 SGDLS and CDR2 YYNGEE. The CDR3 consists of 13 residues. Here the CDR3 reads CASSPVEGDTQYF. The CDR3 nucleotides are TGTGCCAGCAGCCCAGTAGAAGGGGATACGCAGTATTTT.

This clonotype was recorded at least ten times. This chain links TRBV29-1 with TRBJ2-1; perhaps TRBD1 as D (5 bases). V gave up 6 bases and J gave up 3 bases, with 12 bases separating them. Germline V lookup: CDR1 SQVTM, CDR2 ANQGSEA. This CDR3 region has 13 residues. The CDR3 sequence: CSVPTTDYNEQFF. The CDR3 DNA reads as TGCAGCGTCCCGACGACAGACTACAATGAGCAGTTCTTC.

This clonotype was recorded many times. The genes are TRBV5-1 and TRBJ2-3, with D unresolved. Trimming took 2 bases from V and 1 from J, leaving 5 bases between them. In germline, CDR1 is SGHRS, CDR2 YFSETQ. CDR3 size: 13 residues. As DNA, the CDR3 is TGCGCCAGCAGCTTCTTTGGCACAGATACGCAGTATTTT. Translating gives CASSFFGTDTQYF.

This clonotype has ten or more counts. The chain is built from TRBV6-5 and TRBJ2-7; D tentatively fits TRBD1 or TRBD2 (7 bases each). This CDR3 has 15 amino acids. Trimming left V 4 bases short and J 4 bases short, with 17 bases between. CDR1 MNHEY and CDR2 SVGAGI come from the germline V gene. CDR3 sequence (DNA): TGTGCCAGCAGTTCTTCTCAGGGGGGGCCTTACGAGCAGTACTTC. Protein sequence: CASSSSQGGPYEQYF.

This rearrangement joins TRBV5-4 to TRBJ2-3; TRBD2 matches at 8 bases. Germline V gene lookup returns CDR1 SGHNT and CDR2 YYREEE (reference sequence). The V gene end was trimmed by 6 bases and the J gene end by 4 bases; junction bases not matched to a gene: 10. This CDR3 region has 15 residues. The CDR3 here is CASTPGGESADTQYF. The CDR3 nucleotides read TGTGCCAGCACCCCCGGGGGGGAGAGCGCAGATACGCAGTATTTT. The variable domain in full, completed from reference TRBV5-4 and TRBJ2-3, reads ETGVTQSPTHLIKTRGQQVTLRCSSQSGHNTVSWYQQALGQGPQFIFQYYREEENGRGNFPPRFSGLQFPNYSSELNVNALELDDSALYLCASTPGGESADTQYFGPGTRLTVL.

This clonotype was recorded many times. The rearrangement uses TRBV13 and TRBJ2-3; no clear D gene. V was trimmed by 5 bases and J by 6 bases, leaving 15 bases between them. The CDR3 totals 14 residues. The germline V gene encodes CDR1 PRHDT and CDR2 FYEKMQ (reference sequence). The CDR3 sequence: CASSHRLAGDTQYF. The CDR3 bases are TGTGCCAGCAGCCATAGACTGGCCGGGGATACGCAGTATTTT.

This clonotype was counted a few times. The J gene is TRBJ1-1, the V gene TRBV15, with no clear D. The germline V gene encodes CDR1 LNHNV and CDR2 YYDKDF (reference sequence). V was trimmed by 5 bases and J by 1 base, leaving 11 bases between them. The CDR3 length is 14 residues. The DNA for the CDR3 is TGTGCCACCAGCCCCCCGGCCCAGAACACTGAAGCTTTCTTT. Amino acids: CATSPPAQNTEAFF.

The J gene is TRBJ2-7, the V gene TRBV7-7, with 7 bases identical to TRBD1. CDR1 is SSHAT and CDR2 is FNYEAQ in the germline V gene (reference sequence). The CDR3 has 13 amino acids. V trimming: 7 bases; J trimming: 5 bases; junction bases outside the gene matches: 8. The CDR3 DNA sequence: TGTGCCAGCACCCCCTTGACAGGGCACGAGCAGTACTTC. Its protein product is CASTPLTGHEQYF.

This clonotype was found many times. DNA for the CDR3: TGTGCCAGTTTTGGGGGACTAGCGGGACCATACAATGAGCAGTTCTTC. Translated, it gives CASFGGLAGPYNEQFF. This chain joins TRBV2 and TRBJ2-1; 13 bases match TRBD2. V was pared by 9 bases and J by 4 bases, with 9 bases of the junction left unmatched. The germline V gene encodes CDR1 SNHLY and CDR2 FYNNEI. The CDR3 contains 16 residues. The full variable domain, with the rest looked up from reference TRBV2 and TRBJ2-1, is EPEVTQTPSHQVTQMGQEVILRCVPISNHLYFYWYRQILGQKVEFLVSFYNNEISEKSEIFDDQFSVERPDGSNFTLKIRSTKLEDSAMYFCASFGGLAGPYNEQFFGPGTRLTVL.

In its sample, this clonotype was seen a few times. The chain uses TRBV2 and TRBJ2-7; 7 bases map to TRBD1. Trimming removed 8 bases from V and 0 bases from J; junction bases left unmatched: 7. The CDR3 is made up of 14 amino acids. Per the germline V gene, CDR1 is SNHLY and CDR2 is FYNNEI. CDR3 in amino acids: CASEVDRVSYEQYF. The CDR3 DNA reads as TGTGCCAGCGAGGTCGACAGGGTCTCCTACGAGCAGTACTTC.

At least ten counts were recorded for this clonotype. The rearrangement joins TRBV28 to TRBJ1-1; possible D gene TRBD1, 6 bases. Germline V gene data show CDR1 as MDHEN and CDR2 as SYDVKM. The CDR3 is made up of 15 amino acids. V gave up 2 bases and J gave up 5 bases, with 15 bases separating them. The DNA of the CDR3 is TGTGCCAGCAGTTTAAGGGCAGGGGTTGAAACTGAAGCTTTCTTT. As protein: CASSLRAGVETEAFF.

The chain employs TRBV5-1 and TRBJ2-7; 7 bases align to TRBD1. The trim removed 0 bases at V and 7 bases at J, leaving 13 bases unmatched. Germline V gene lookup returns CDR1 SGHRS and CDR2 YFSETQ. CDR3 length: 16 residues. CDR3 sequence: CASSLGGQTKYGEQYF. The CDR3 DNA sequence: TGCGCCAGCAGCTTGGGGGGACAGACGAAGTACGGGGAGCAGTACTTC.